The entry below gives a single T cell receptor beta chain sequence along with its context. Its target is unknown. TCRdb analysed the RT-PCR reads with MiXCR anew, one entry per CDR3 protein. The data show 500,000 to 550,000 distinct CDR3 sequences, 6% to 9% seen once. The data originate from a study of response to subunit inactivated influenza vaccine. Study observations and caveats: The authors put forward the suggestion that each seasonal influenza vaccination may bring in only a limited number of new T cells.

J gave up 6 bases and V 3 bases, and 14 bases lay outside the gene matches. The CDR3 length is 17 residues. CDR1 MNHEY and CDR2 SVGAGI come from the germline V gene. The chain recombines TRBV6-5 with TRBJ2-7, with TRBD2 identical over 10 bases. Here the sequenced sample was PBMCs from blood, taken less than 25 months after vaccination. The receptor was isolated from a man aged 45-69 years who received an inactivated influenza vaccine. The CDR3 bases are TGTGCCAGCAGTTATTCCGGTCCTAGCGGGGGTGCCTGCGAGCAGTACTTC. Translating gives CASSYSGPSGGACEQYF.